This T cell receptor beta chain was captured in a study of T cells after yellow fever vaccination. Study-wide context: Where fractions had low cell numbers, libraries were prepared from them with the SMART-Seq v4 Ultra Low Input RNA kit. Study-level findings and limits: Most primary-vaccination clones reappeared after the booster (about 95% CD4, 85% to 90% CD8). Researchers report a weaker secondary response that nonetheless peaked faster, day 5 versus 15.

Trimming shortened V by 4 bases and J by 4 bases, and 18 bases separated the two germline ends. CDR1 and CDR2 (germline): MNHEY, SVGAGI. The CDR3 has 16 residues. A remark on this clonotype: The antigen is undetermined.

One entry per CDR3 protein, called by TCRdb with MiXCR from the 5' RACE reads. The sample carries 200,000 to 300,000 distinct CDR3 sequences, roughly 13% recorded once. This rearrangement joins TRBV6-5 to TRBJ2-3, with a possible D match to TRBD2 (5 bases). The sequence was obtained from a man aged 25-45 years who received the YFV17D yellow fever vaccine. The sample in question was CD4+ T cells sorted from PBMCs, obtained 45 days after the yellow fever booster vaccination. The CDR3 DNA is TGTGCCAGCAGTTTATACGGCCGGACTGGGGCAGATACGCAGTATTTT. Its protein product is CASSLYGRTGADTQYF.